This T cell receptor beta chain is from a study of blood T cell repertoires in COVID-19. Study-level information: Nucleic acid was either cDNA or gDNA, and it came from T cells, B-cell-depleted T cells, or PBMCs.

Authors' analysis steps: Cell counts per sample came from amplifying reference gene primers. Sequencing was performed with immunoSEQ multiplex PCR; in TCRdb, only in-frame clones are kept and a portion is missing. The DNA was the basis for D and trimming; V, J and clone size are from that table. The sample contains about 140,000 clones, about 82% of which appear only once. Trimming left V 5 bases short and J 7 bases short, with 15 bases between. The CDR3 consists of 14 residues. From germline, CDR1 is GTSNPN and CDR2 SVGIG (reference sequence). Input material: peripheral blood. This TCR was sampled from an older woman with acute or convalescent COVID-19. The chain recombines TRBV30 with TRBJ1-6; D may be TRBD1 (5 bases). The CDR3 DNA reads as TGTGCCTGGGGGCCCGACAGAAGGAATTCACCCCTCCACTTT. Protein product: CAWGPDRRNSPLHF.